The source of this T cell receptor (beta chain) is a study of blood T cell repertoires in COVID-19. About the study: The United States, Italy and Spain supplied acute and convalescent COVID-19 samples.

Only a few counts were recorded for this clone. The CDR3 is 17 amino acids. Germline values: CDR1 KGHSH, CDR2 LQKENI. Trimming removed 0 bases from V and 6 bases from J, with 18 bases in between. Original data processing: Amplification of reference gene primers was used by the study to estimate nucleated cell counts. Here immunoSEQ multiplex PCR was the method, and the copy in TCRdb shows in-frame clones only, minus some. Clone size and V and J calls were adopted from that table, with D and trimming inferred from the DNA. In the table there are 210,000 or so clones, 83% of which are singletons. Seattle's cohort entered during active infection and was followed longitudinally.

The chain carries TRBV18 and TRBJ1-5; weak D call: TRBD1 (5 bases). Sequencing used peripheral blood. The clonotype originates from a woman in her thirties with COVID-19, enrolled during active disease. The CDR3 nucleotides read TGTGCCAGCTCACCACCGACAGTCTCGAGGATTGGTCAGCCCCAGCATTTT. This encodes CASSPPTVSRIGQPQHF.